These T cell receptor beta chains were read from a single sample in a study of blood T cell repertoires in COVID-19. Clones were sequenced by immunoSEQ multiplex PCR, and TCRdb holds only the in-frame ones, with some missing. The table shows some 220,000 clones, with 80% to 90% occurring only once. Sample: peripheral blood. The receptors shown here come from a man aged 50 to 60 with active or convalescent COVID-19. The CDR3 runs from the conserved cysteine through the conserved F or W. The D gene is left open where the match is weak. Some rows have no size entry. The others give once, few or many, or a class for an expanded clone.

cdr3_nt: TGTGCCAGCGAGGGGACAGGTGAGGATGAGCAGTTCTTC
cdr3_aa: CASEGTGEDEQFF
j_call: TRBJ2-1
cdr3_length: 13
clone_size: -
v_call: TRBV2
d_call: TRBD1

cdr3_nt: TGTGCCAGCAGCGGGGGAAGGGCGGGAGAGTGGTTCTTC
cdr3_aa: CASSGGRAGEWFF
j_call: TRBJ2-1
cdr3_length: 13
clone_size: -
v_call: TRBV5-8
d_call: TRBD2

cdr3_nt: TGTGCCAGCAGCCACCCGCCAAGAACTAGCGGGAGGGGTGCGGATGAGCAGTTCTTC
cdr3_aa: CASSHPPRTSGRGADEQFF
j_call: TRBJ2-1
cdr3_length: 19
clone_size: -
v_call: TRBV11-2
d_call: TRBD2

cdr3_nt: TGTGCCAGCAGTTTATTCGGGGGGGGGAAGCAGTTCTTC
cdr3_aa: CASSLFGGGKQFF
j_call: TRBJ2-1
cdr3_length: 13
clone_size: -
v_call: TRBV28
d_call: TRBD2

cdr3_nt: TGCGCCAGCAGCTTGGGACAACGAATGAACACTGAAGCTTTCTTT
cdr3_aa: CASSLGQRMNTEAFF
j_call: TRBJ1-1
cdr3_length: 15
clone_size: -
v_call: TRBV5-1
d_call: -

cdr3_nt: TGTGCCAGCAGTTACACCTACTACCTAGCGGCCGGCTCCTACAATGAGCAGTTCTTC
cdr3_aa: CASSYTYYLAAGSYNEQFF
j_call: TRBJ2-1
cdr3_length: 19
clone_size: -
v_call: TRBV6-2/TRBV6-3
d_call: TRBD2

cdr3_nt: TGTGCCAGCAGTTTACCAGGGGAAATCTATGGCTACACCTTC
cdr3_aa: CASSLPGEIYGYTF
j_call: TRBJ1-2
cdr3_length: 14
clone_size: -
v_call: TRBV28
d_call: -

cdr3_nt: TGTGCCAGCAGTTTGATCTATGTGGGCGGGGGCTCCTACGAGCAGTACTTC
cdr3_aa: CASSLIYVGGGSYEQYF
j_call: TRBJ2-7
cdr3_length: 17
clone_size: -
v_call: TRBV27
d_call: TRBD2

cdr3_nt: TGTGCCAGCAGTTCGGACAGGGACTACAATGAGCAGTTCTTC
cdr3_aa: CASSSDRDYNEQFF
j_call: TRBJ2-1
cdr3_length: 14
clone_size: -
v_call: TRBV27
d_call: TRBD1

cdr3_nt: TGTGCCAGCTCAGCCGGCTCTGGGGCCAACGTCCTGACTTTC
cdr3_aa: CASSAGSGANVLTF
j_call: TRBJ2-6
cdr3_length: 14
clone_size: -
v_call: TRBV18
d_call: -

cdr3_nt: TGCGCCAGCAGCCTTGGACAGGGGGATCGGGATACGCAGTATTTT
cdr3_aa: CASSLGQGDRDTQYF
j_call: TRBJ2-3
cdr3_length: 15
clone_size: -
v_call: TRBV5-1
d_call: TRBD1

cdr3_nt: TGTGCCAGCAGTGAATTCGGGGAGGAGGATGGCTACACCTTC
cdr3_aa: CASSEFGEEDGYTF
j_call: TRBJ1-2
cdr3_length: 14
clone_size: -
v_call: TRBV25-1
d_call: -

cdr3_nt: TGCGCCAGCAGCCAAGTCAGGGGAACCGGGACCTACGAGCAGTACTTC
cdr3_aa: CASSQVRGTGTYEQYF
j_call: TRBJ2-7
cdr3_length: 16
clone_size: -
v_call: TRBV4-3
d_call: -

cdr3_nt: TGCAGCGTTATACAGACCAACTATGGCTACACCTTC
cdr3_aa: CSVIQTNYGYTF
j_call: TRBJ1-2
cdr3_length: 12
clone_size: -
v_call: TRBV29-1
d_call: -

cdr3_nt: TGTGCCAGCAGCCCCCACCAGGGACAGGCGACGTTCGCGAACACCGGGGAGCTGTTTTTT
cdr3_aa: CASSPHQGQATFANTGELFF
j_call: TRBJ2-2
cdr3_length: 20
clone_size: -
v_call: TRBV3-1/TRBV3-2
d_call: TRBD1

cdr3_nt: TGTGCCAGCAGCCAAGAGGGGCGATTGGAAGGCTACACCTTC
cdr3_aa: CASSQEGRLEGYTF
j_call: TRBJ1-2
cdr3_length: 14
clone_size: -
v_call: TRBV3-1/TRBV3-2
d_call: -

cdr3_nt: TGCGCCAGCAGCTTGGTGGGCGGGGGCGCAGATACGCAGTATTTT
cdr3_aa: CASSLVGGGADTQYF
j_call: TRBJ2-3
cdr3_length: 15
clone_size: few
v_call: TRBV5-1
d_call: -

cdr3_nt: TGTGCCAGCAGCCAAAGGACTAGCGGGGGGGTTTTAGAGACCCAGTACTTC
cdr3_aa: CASSQRTSGGVLETQYF
j_call: TRBJ2-5
cdr3_length: 17
clone_size: -
v_call: TRBV3-1/TRBV3-2
d_call: TRBD2

cdr3_nt: TGTGCCAGTAGGCGAAAGGACAGGGCCTCGGAAAAACTGTTTTTT
cdr3_aa: CASRRKDRASEKLFF
j_call: TRBJ1-4
cdr3_length: 15
clone_size: -
v_call: TRBV19
d_call: TRBD1

cdr3_nt: TGTGCCAGCCGCACCGTCCGGGACAGTAAGACACCCCTCCACTTT
cdr3_aa: CASRTVRDSKTPLHF
j_call: TRBJ1-6
cdr3_length: 15
clone_size: -
v_call: TRBV6-1
d_call: TRBD1

cdr3_nt: TGCGCCAGCAGCATATCCGACGGTGGGAGTTCACCCCTCCACTTT
cdr3_aa: CASSISDGGSSPLHF
j_call: TRBJ1-6
cdr3_length: 15
clone_size: -
v_call: TRBV5-1
d_call: -

cdr3_nt: TGCGCCAGCAGCCCGGAGGCGGGGGCCAACGTCCTGACTTTC
cdr3_aa: CASSPEAGANVLTF
j_call: TRBJ2-6
cdr3_length: 14
clone_size: -
v_call: TRBV4-1
d_call: -

cdr3_nt: TGTGCCAGCAGCTTATCCGAAGGGACAGAAGAGACCCAGTACTTC
cdr3_aa: CASSLSEGTEETQYF
j_call: TRBJ2-5
cdr3_length: 15
clone_size: -
v_call: TRBV7-8
d_call: TRBD1

cdr3_nt: TGTGCCAGCAGCTCCCGCAGTGCAGTCTTC
cdr3_aa: CASSSRSAVF
j_call: TRBJ2-7
cdr3_length: 10
clone_size: few
v_call: TRBV12-1
d_call: -

cdr3_nt: TGTGCCAGCAGTGACGTGAAGGGGGCTGATGGGGGGCCCCAGCATTTT
cdr3_aa: CASSDVKGADGGPQHF
j_call: TRBJ1-5
cdr3_length: 16
clone_size: -
v_call: TRBV2
d_call: TRBD1

cdr3_nt: TGTGCCAGCAGCTTAGGCGGGGGAGGCGCCGGGGAGCTGTTTTTT
cdr3_aa: CASSLGGGGAGELFF
j_call: TRBJ2-2
cdr3_length: 15
clone_size: -
v_call: TRBV11-2
d_call: TRBD2

cdr3_nt: TGTGCCAGCAGGGCGGCATTACCATCCACTAACTATGGCTACACCTTC
cdr3_aa: CASRAALPSTNYGYTF
j_call: TRBJ1-2
cdr3_length: 16
clone_size: -
v_call: TRBV2
d_call: -

cdr3_nt: TGTGCCAGTAGCCCCGGCGGAGGACGGAGCCAAGAGACCCAGTACTTC
cdr3_aa: CASSPGGGRSQETQYF
j_call: TRBJ2-5
cdr3_length: 16
clone_size: -
v_call: TRBV19
d_call: -

cdr3_nt: TGTGCCAGCAGCTTTGAACAGGGATGGGGCACAGATACGCAGTATTTT
cdr3_aa: CASSFEQGWGTDTQYF
j_call: TRBJ2-3
cdr3_length: 16
clone_size: -
v_call: TRBV7-8
d_call: -

cdr3_nt: TGCGCCAGCAGCTTGTACGGACTTGGCAATCAGCCCCAGCATTTT
cdr3_aa: CASSLYGLGNQPQHF
j_call: TRBJ1-5
cdr3_length: 15
clone_size: -
v_call: TRBV5-1
d_call: -

cdr3_nt: TGCAGCGTGCGGGCCGGACAGCCCCAGCATTTT
cdr3_aa: CSVRAGQPQHF
j_call: TRBJ1-5
cdr3_length: 11
clone_size: -
v_call: TRBV29-1
d_call: -

cdr3_nt: TGTGCCAGCAGTCCCCGTAGGGACAGGTTCCAGCCCCAGCATTTT
cdr3_aa: CASSPRRDRFQPQHF
j_call: TRBJ1-5
cdr3_length: 15
clone_size: -
v_call: TRBV27
d_call: TRBD1

cdr3_nt: TGCGCCAGCAGCTTCCCGGGACTCGCCGGGGGCGGGGAGCTGTTTTTT
cdr3_aa: CASSFPGLAGGGELFF
j_call: TRBJ2-2
cdr3_length: 16
clone_size: -
v_call: TRBV5-1
d_call: -

cdr3_nt: TGTGCCAGCAGCACGGGACAGAACACCGGGGAGCTGTTTTTT
cdr3_aa: CASSTGQNTGELFF
j_call: TRBJ2-2
cdr3_length: 14
clone_size: -
v_call: TRBV7-8
d_call: -

cdr3_nt: TGCGCCAGCAGCCAAATCTTTATACAGGGGGAGTTTAGGAATCAGCCCCAGCATTTT
cdr3_aa: CASSQIFIQGEFRNQPQHF
j_call: TRBJ1-5
cdr3_length: 19
clone_size: once
v_call: TRBV4-3
d_call: TRBD1

cdr3_nt: TGCGCCAGCAGGACAGCTAATAATTCACCCCTCCACTTT
cdr3_aa: CASRTANNSPLHF
j_call: TRBJ1-6
cdr3_length: 13
clone_size: -
v_call: TRBV5-1
d_call: -

cdr3_nt: TGTGCCACCAGTGATCCCGACAGGGGGCTTTCGGGTGAGCAGTTCTTC
cdr3_aa: CATSDPDRGLSGEQFF
j_call: TRBJ2-1
cdr3_length: 16
clone_size: -
v_call: TRBV24-1
d_call: TRBD1

cdr3_nt: TGCGCCAGCAGGACGGACAGCTCTGGAAACACCATATATTTT
cdr3_aa: CASRTDSSGNTIYF
j_call: TRBJ1-3
cdr3_length: 14
clone_size: -
v_call: TRBV5-1
d_call: -

cdr3_nt: TGTGCCAGCAGCCCCCTTCCTATGAACACTGAAGCTTTCTTT
cdr3_aa: CASSPLPMNTEAFF
j_call: TRBJ1-1
cdr3_length: 14
clone_size: -
v_call: TRBV4-2
d_call: -

cdr3_nt: TGTGCCAGCAGTTTATTGCGGGCGGGGGGCACAGATACGCAGTATTTT
cdr3_aa: CASSLLRAGGTDTQYF
j_call: TRBJ2-3
cdr3_length: 16
clone_size: -
v_call: TRBV28
d_call: TRBD2

cdr3_nt: TGTGCCAGCAGCACTAGACAGGGACGCAATCAGCCCCAGCATTTT
cdr3_aa: CASSTRQGRNQPQHF
j_call: TRBJ1-5
cdr3_length: 15
clone_size: -
v_call: TRBV7-8
d_call: TRBD1